This note documents a single TCR beta chain sequence. Per the original data handling: Amplified reference gene primers provided the basis for estimating nucleated cell counts. Sequencing used immunoSEQ multiplex PCR; TCRdb keeps in-frame clones, though not all of them. D and trimming come from the DNA, and the V and J calls and clone size come from that table. The data hold under 200,000 clones, with roughly 91% observed a single time. These data come from a study of blood T cell repertoires in COVID-19. Study-level information: Specimens from acute and convalescent COVID-19 originated in the United States, Italy and Spain. The cDNA or gDNA used as material had been derived from T cells, B-cell-depleted T cells, or PBMCs.

The CDR3 contains 13 residues. V was clipped by 3 bases and J by 4 bases, with 7 bases between them. Sequencing was done on a sample of peripheral blood. The chain carries TRBV12-3 or TRBV12-4 and TRBJ1-5; no firm D call. This clonotype was sampled from a man between 18 and 29 years old with acute or convalescent COVID-19. The CDR3 DNA reads as TGTGCCAGCAGTTTGAGAGAGAATCAGCCCCAGCATTTT. Translation: CASSLRENQPQHF.